This is a list of T cell receptor beta chains from one sample in a study of blood T cell repertoires in COVID-19. Produced via immunoSEQ multiplex PCR; TCRdb's table is partial and in-frame only. The sample yields about 100,000 clones, about 87% seen once. The specimen sequenced was peripheral blood. Source of these receptors: a woman in her 30s with acute or convalescent COVID-19. CDR3s leave out the opening cysteine and the closing phenylalanine or tryptophan. Fields, in order: V gene, CDR3 protein.

TRBV10-3	AIRGQGSPYEQY
TRBV5-1	ASSFGQGALGYT
TRBV19	ASSNRGQGAIGSYNEQF
TRBV5-1	ASSRDRTNEKLF
TRBV28	ASTVAGTSSYNEQF
TRBV9	ASSAGQGRSVGNTIY
TRBV10-1	ASSESAGGYNEQF
TRBV4-2	ASSQETGANTGELF
TRBV27	ASSLWGLAGPGDTQY
TRBV2	ASSQTRGNSPLH
TRBV14	ASSRGSNQPQH
TRBV12-3/TRBV12-4	ASSQGIYGYT
TRBV13	ASSKSGQSPGYT
TRBV7-9	ASPHEPHQKNTGELF
TRBV21-1	ASSKGGDRGQEKLF
TRBV7-9	ASSLGQGAVEQF
TRBV28	ASSSLGGEANQPQH
TRBV7-6	ASSLDSGQYGYT
TRBV28	ASSLLAGGSDTQY
TRBV28	ASRAPGVNEQY
TRBV6-1	ASSEGQGANYGYT
TRBV25-1	ASSEWGGSMNTEAF
TRBV7-6	ASSPSSGPRNEQF
TRBV5-1	ASSLGAYGYT
TRBV7-3	ASSLNGSPGETQY
TRBV29-1	SAGQGAGEQY
TRBV29-1	SATGVQGGNQPQH
TRBV24-1	ATSDQGGVDALQPQH
TRBV5-1	ASSGDSLGGYT